The rows below give T cell receptor beta chains drawn from one sample of a study of cytotoxic CD8 clonotypes in ibrutinib-treated CLL. Assay: immunoSEQ multiplex PCR; the TCRdb copy retains only in-frame clones and omits some. The sample contains about 19,000 clones, roughly 80% of which appear only once. The sample here was PBMCs, taken before ibrutinib treatment. Source of these receptors: a human donor with chronic lymphocytic leukemia. The CDR3 runs from the conserved cysteine through the conserved F or W. A D gene is named only where the DNA matches it firmly. The size of a clone is reported for some rows only, either as once, few or many, or as a class for expanded clones.

v_call	d_call	clone_size	j_call	cdr3_nt	cdr3_aa
TRBV19	TRBD1	.	TRBJ2-6	TGTGCCAGTAGTGTAACCGGGACAGGGGGCTCTGGGGCCAACGTCCTGACTTTC	CASSVTGTGGSGANVLTF
TRBV6-5	.	.	TRBJ1-2	TGTGCCAGCAGCCCGTCTCCGCAGGGCGGCTACACCTTC	CASSPSPQGGYTF
TRBV6-9	TRBD1	.	TRBJ1-6	TGTGCCAGCGGCTGGTGGGACAGACCCTATAATTCACCCCTCCACTTT	CASGWWDRPYNSPLHF
TRBV19	.	.	TRBJ1-2	TGTGCCAGTAGTATGCGAAGACAGGATTATGGCTACACCTTC	CASSMRRQDYGYTF
TRBV7-9	.	.	TRBJ1-5	TGTGCCAGCAGCTTAGTTAGCGACAGAGGTAGCAATCAGCCCCAGCATTTT	CASSLVSDRGSNQPQHF
TRBV7-8	TRBD1	.	TRBJ2-7	TGTGCCAGCAGCGCCCGGACAGGGGGCGAGCAGTACTTC	CASSARTGGEQYF
TRBV6-6	.	.	TRBJ1-1	TGTGCCAGCAGTTACTCCTCGGACCTACCTAGGGCTTTCTTT	CASSYSSDLPRAFF
TRBV7-2	TRBD2	.	TRBJ2-5	TGTGCCAGCAGCTCGGGGGGGCCGGAGACCCAGTACTTC	CASSSGGPETQYF
TRBV30	TRBD1	.	TRBJ1-3	TGTGCCTGGAGTGTGACAGGGGTGGGAAACACCATATATTTT	CAWSVTGVGNTIYF
TRBV5-5	.	.	TRBJ1-1	TGTGCCAGCAGCCTCGACACCCTCACTGAAGCTTTCTTT	CASSLDTLTEAFF
TRBV6-5	.	.	TRBJ2-1	TGTGCCAGCAGCTACCACAGTGAGCAGTTCTTC	CASSYHSEQFF
TRBV19	.	.	TRBJ1-1	TGTGCCAGTAGTATAGATCCAAGGGCTGAAGCTTTCTTT	CASSIDPRAEAFF
TRBV7-8	.	.	TRBJ1-5	TGTGCCAGCAGCCGGGGGTTTTCGTCACTGCCCCAGCATTTT	CASSRGFSSLPQHF
TRBV4-3	TRBD2	.	TRBJ2-7	TGCGCCAGCAGCCCTGCTTTAGCGGGGGGTTACGAGCAGTACTTC	CASSPALAGGYEQYF
TRBV30	.	.	TRBJ1-5	TGTGCCTGGAGCGATGGGATTCTAAGAAATCAGCCCCAGCATTTT	CAWSDGILRNQPQHF
TRBV27	.	.	TRBJ2-2	TGTGCCAGCAGACGGGGGTTCGGGGAGCTGTTTTTT	CASRRGFGELFF
TRBV19	.	.	TRBJ1-3	TGTGCCAGTAGTATAGGTTCTGGAAACACCATATATTTT	CASSIGSGNTIYF
TRBV7-9	TRBD1	once	TRBJ2-7	TGTGCCAGCAGCGTCTGGACCGGGACAGGCTCCTACGAGCAGTACTTC	CASSVWTGTGSYEQYF
TRBV2	TRBD1	.	TRBJ2-5	TGTGCCAGCGGCCGGGACAGGGAAGAGACCCAGTACTTC	CASGRDREETQYF
TRBV7-2	.	.	TRBJ2-2	TGTGCCAGCAGCTTTCTATCGACGAGGGCTCGAACCGGGGAGCTGTTTTTT	CASSFLSTRARTGELFF
TRBV5-4	TRBD1	.	TRBJ2-7	TGTGCCAGCAGCTCGACAGGGGGCGCTGGTACCTACGAGCAGTACTTC	CASSSTGGAGTYEQYF
TRBV5-1	.	.	TRBJ2-7	TGCGCCAGCAGCCTCGGGACACTGGGGGGACAGTACTTC	CASSLGTLGGQYF
TRBV30	TRBD1	.	TRBJ1-1	TGTGCCTGGAGTAGGGGGAGGGTGACAGGGGGGTTCTTT	CAWSRGRVTGGFF
TRBV19	.	few	TRBJ2-4	TGTGCCAGTAGCCCTATAGTGGAGGACATTCAGTACTTC	CASSPIVEDIQYF
TRBV30	.	.	TRBJ2-7	TGTGCCTGGACTCGGGGTAGCGAGCAGTACTTC	CAWTRGSEQYF
TRBV6-5	.	once	TRBJ2-5	TGTGCCAGCAGTTCCACCCGGACAGTCCAAGAGACCCAGTACTTC	CASSSTRTVQETQYF
TRBV19	TRBD1	.	TRBJ1-2	TGTGCCAGTAGCCTCGGGGCAGGGGGCGGTGGCTACACCTTC	CASSLGAGGGGYTF
TRBV19	.	.	TRBJ1-3	TGTGCCAGTAGCCGACAAGCCAGCGGAAACACCATATATTTT	CASSRQASGNTIYF
TRBV15	.	.	TRBJ2-7	TGTGCCACCAGCAGAGTTCAGGGAGAAGCCTACGAGCAGTACTTC	CATSRVQGEAYEQYF
TRBV7-2	TRBD1	.	TRBJ2-7	TGTGCCAGCAGCGTCCACAGGGGCGAGCAGTACTTC	CASSVHRGEQYF
TRBV5-1	TRBD1	once	TRBJ1-1	TGCGCCAGCAGTCCCGGGACAGGGAACACTGAAGCTTTCTTT	CASSPGTGNTEAFF
TRBV5-5	.	.	TRBJ2-5	TGTGCCAGCAGCTGGGGACCCCCGGACGGGACCCAGTACTTC	CASSWGPPDGTQYF
TRBV11-1	TRBD2	.	TRBJ2-7	TGTGCCAGCTCGAGGGGCGGGGGGGCCCTCGAGCAGTACTTC	CASSRGGGALEQYF
TRBV21-1	.	.	TRBJ2-3	TGTGCCAGCAGCAAAGTGAATAGAAGGGGAACAGATACGCAGTATTTT	CASSKVNRRGTDTQYF
TRBV28	TRBD1	.	TRBJ2-7	TGTGCCAGCACCTCATCAGGGGGCTACTACGAGCAGTACTTC	CASTSSGGYYEQYF
TRBV11-2	.	.	TRBJ2-3	TGTGCCAGCAGCCCAACGATAAAGGGGGTCACAGATACGCAGTATTTT	CASSPTIKGVTDTQYF
TRBV10-3	.	.	TRBJ1-2	TGTGCCATCAGTGAGGGGCGGGGGTATGGCTACACCTTC	CAISEGRGYGYTF
TRBV5-1	.	once	TRBJ2-7	TGCGCCAGCAGCCTAACAGGACTTTACGAGCAGTACTTC	CASSLTGLYEQYF
TRBV6-1	TRBD1	.	TRBJ2-5	TGTGCCAGCAGTGAATGGAGTGGGACAGGGGCCGAGACCCAGTACTTC	CASSEWSGTGAETQYF
TRBV14	TRBD1	few	TRBJ1-1	TGTGCCAGCAGCCGAGGGACAGGGGGGCAGTGGGGCACTGAAGCTTTCTTT	CASSRGTGGQWGTEAFF
TRBV4-3	.	.	TRBJ2-1	TGCGCCAGCAGCCAAAGCATTCCCAGGCGGTCGAGCTCCTACAATGAGCAGTTCTTC	CASSQSIPRRSSSYNEQFF
TRBV7-8	TRBD1	few	TRBJ2-7	TGTGCCAGCAGCCTCGGGACAGGGCGGGACGAGCAGTACTTC	CASSLGTGRDEQYF
TRBV5-1	.	.	TRBJ1-1	TGCGCCAGCAGCTTTCAGGGAAACACTGAAGCTTTCTTT	CASSFQGNTEAFF
TRBV5-1	TRBD1	.	TRBJ2-7	TGCGCCAGCAGCTCCGACAGGGGCTTCGACGAGCAGTACTTC	CASSSDRGFDEQYF
TRBV9	TRBD1	.	TRBJ1-4	TGTGCCAGCAGCGTAGGCTCCAGGGGGCAAGTTGAAAAACTGTTTTTT	CASSVGSRGQVEKLFF
TRBV6-1	TRBD2	once	TRBJ2-7	TGTGCCAGCAGTGAAGAGACTAGCGGGGGACAGGAGTACGAGCAGTACTTC	CASSEETSGGQEYEQYF
TRBV14	.	.	TRBJ1-2	TGTGCCAGCAGCCCGGGAGGGTATGGCTACACCTTC	CASSPGGYGYTF
TRBV7-9	.	.	TRBJ1-6	TGTGCCAGCAGCTCAGGTTCACCCCTCCACTTT	CASSSGSPLHF
TRBV6-5	TRBD1	.	TRBJ2-7	TGTGCCAGCAGTTACTCATTACAGGGGAGTTTTGAGCAGTACTTC	CASSYSLQGSFEQYF
TRBV9	.	.	TRBJ1-5	TGTGCCAGCAGCACAGGGATAAGCAATCAGCCCCAGCATTTT	CASSTGISNQPQHF
TRBV7-2	TRBD2	.	TRBJ2-5	TGTGCCAGCAGCTTAGTCTCTCGGGGAGGGGAGACCCAGTACTTC	CASSLVSRGGETQYF
TRBV7-9	.	medium-sized	TRBJ1-6	TGTGCCAGCAGGGACAGCGGCATCTCTTCACCCCTCCACTTT	CASRDSGISSPLHF
TRBV10-3	.	.	TRBJ2-5	TGTGCCATCAGTGAGTCGAATCCAGGGAAAGAGACCCAGTACTTC	CAISESNPGKETQYF
TRBV30	.	.	TRBJ1-6	TGTGCCTGGAGTGTATTCGGGGGGGGGAGATATAATTCACCCCTCCACTTT	CAWSVFGGGRYNSPLHF
TRBV18	.	.	TRBJ1-6	TGTGCCAGCTCGGATACGGGGGGGGCAGGCTCACCCCTCCACTTT	CASSDTGGAGSPLHF
TRBV6-1	.	once	TRBJ2-5	TGTGCCAGCAGTGAGGACCACCAAGAGACCCAGTACTTC	CASSEDHQETQYF